The rows below give T cell receptor beta chains drawn from one sample of a study of brain T cells in children with intractable seizures. Sequencing used immunoSEQ multiplex PCR; TCRdb keeps in-frame clones, though not all of them. The table records a few hundred thousand clones, about 93% of them present only once. The sequenced sample was peripheral blood, obtained less than 6 months after surgery. These receptors all stem from a boy younger than two with tuberous sclerosis and intractable seizures. CDR3s include the opening cysteine and the closing phenylalanine or tryptophan. Fields, in order: D gene, V gene, clone size, J gene, CDR3 DNA, CDR3 protein. The D gene is left open where the match is weak. Clone sizes are given selectively: once, few, many, or a class where the clone is expanded.

TRBD1	TRBV30	-	TRBJ1-3	TGTGCCTGGAGCTGGGGACAGGGGGCTGGAAACACCATATATTTT	CAWSWGQGAGNTIYF
-	TRBV5-1	-	TRBJ1-6	TGCGCCAGCAGCTTGGTTGGCTTGGATTCACCCCTCCACTTT	CASSLVGLDSPLHF
-	TRBV7-8	-	TRBJ2-7	TGTGCCAGCAGCTTAGACCAGGACCCCCTTCATGAGCAGTACTTC	CASSLDQDPLHEQYF
TRBD2	TRBV10-1	-	TRBJ2-1	TGCGCCAGCAGTGATTCTCCTAGCGGGATTGAGCAGTTCTTC	CASSDSPSGIEQFF
-	TRBV7-3	-	TRBJ1-6	TGTGCCAGCAGCGAAACGGGGAGGCAGGGGTCACCCCTCCACTTT	CASSETGRQGSPLHF
-	TRBV27	-	TRBJ2-5	TGTGCCAGCAGGCCTACGGACAGACCTTACCAAGAGACCCAGTACTTC	CASRPTDRPYQETQYF
-	TRBV12-5	-	TRBJ2-7	TGTGCTAGTGGTTTGTCCGTTGACTACGAGCAGTACTTC	CASGLSVDYEQYF
TRBD1	TRBV28	-	TRBJ2-5	TGTGCCAGCAGTCAACAGGGGGTTTGGGAGACCCAGTACTTC	CASSQQGVWETQYF
TRBD1	TRBV27	-	TRBJ1-1	TGTGCCAGCAGTTCGTCCCGGGACAGTTTTGAAGCTTTCTTT	CASSSSRDSFEAFF
TRBD2	TRBV4-1	-	TRBJ2-1	TGCGCCAGCAGCCAAGACCCCCGGGAGGCCTACAATGAGCAGTTCTTC	CASSQDPREAYNEQFF
TRBD2	TRBV9	-	TRBJ2-1	TGTGCCAGCAGCGTCCCCCCTGGGCGGGGGGACTACAATGAGCAGTTCTTC	CASSVPPGRGDYNEQFF
-	TRBV10-3	-	TRBJ1-2	TGTGCCACCCGCTCGGGGGAATCCTATGGCTACACCTTC	CATRSGESYGYTF
-	TRBV7-2	-	TRBJ2-7	TGTGCCAGCAGCTTCTCAGTTCGGACAACTACGGCGTACGAGCAGTACTTC	CASSFSVRTTTAYEQYF
-	TRBV19	-	TRBJ1-2	TGTGCCAGTAGTCCCAAGTTAGCTAACTATGGCTACACCTTC	CASSPKLANYGYTF
-	TRBV7-9	-	TRBJ1-2	TGTGCCAGCAGCTTTAGGACGGGGAACTATGGCTACACCTTC	CASSFRTGNYGYTF
-	TRBV7-8	-	TRBJ2-1	TGTGCCAGCAGCTTAGACAGGGTTGCCTACAATGAGCAGTTCTTC	CASSLDRVAYNEQFF
TRBD1	TRBV4-1	-	TRBJ1-1	TGCGCCAGCAGCCACTCAAGGGACCCCGGACAGGGGCCTAACACTGAAGCTTTCTTT	CASSHSRDPGQGPNTEAFF
-	TRBV6-6	once	TRBJ1-1	TGTGCCAGCAGTTACTCTACCCTAGGGGAAAGTGAAGCTTTCTTT	CASSYSTLGESEAFF
TRBD2	TRBV7-9	-	TRBJ2-3	TGTGCCAGCAGCTATAATAGCGGGAGCAAAGATACGCAGTATTTT	CASSYNSGSKDTQYF
TRBD1	TRBV25-1	-	TRBJ1-2	TGTGCCAGCAGTGAATCACAGGGGTATTACTTCCGCTACACCTTC	CASSESQGYYFRYTF
-	TRBV6-4	-	TRBJ1-1	TGTGCCAGCAGTGAAGGGAGTACCACTGAAGCTTTCTTT	CASSEGSTTEAFF
-	TRBV30	once	TRBJ2-5	TGTGCCTGGAGTGGAAGGGCGCACGAAGCGGAGACCCAGTACTTC	CAWSGRAHEAETQYF
-	TRBV19	-	TRBJ1-3	TGTGCCAGTAGTATCTTCGACTCTGGAAACACCATATATTTT	CASSIFDSGNTIYF
-	TRBV29-1	-	TRBJ2-3	TGCAGCGTTGGGCAGTCGGTCGGTTACGCGCAGTATTTT	CSVGQSVGYAQYF
-	TRBV24-1	-	TRBJ2-1	TGTGCCACCAGTAACGGGGTGTCCTACAATGAGCAGTTCTTC	CATSNGVSYNEQFF
-	TRBV4-1	-	TRBJ1-4	TGCGCCAGCAGCCAGCCTAGAGCGGGGCCTGAAAAACTGTTTTTT	CASSQPRAGPEKLFF
TRBD2	TRBV24-1	-	TRBJ2-1	TGTGCCACCAGTGATTTAGCGGGAGGGGTGGATGAGCAGTTCTTC	CATSDLAGGVDEQFF
-	TRBV3-1/TRBV3-2	-	TRBJ1-4	TGTGCCAGCAGCCAAGGGGCAGGGGAAAAACTGTTTTTT	CASSQGAGEKLFF
-	TRBV11-2	-	TRBJ2-3	TGTGCCAGCAGCTTATTCAGGTCGGGTAGCACAGATACGCAGTATTTT	CASSLFRSGSTDTQYF
-	TRBV6-5	-	TRBJ1-2	TGTGCCAGCAGGGTCTCTATCGGCAGAGACTATGGCTACACCTTC	CASRVSIGRDYGYTF
-	TRBV7-9	-	TRBJ1-2	TGTGCCAGCAGCCCCGGACCCAGCTATGGCTACACCTTC	CASSPGPSYGYTF
-	TRBV5-6	-	TRBJ1-1	TGTGCCAGCAGCTTGGGAGGGTCCGCTTTCTTT	CASSLGGSAFF
TRBD2	TRBV5-1	once	TRBJ2-1	TGCGCCAGCAGCTGGCTAGCGGGAGGAGACAATGAGCAGTTCTTC	CASSWLAGGDNEQFF
-	TRBV10-3	-	TRBJ1-1	TGTGCCATCAGTGAGTCGGAACCGTCGAACACTGAAGCTTTCTTT	CAISESEPSNTEAFF
TRBD1	TRBV30	-	TRBJ1-4	TGTGCCGGGGACAGGGGGCTTGAAAAACTGTTTTTT	CAGDRGLEKLFF
-	TRBV13	once	TRBJ1-4	TGTGCCAGCAGCCGGGGGCAGGATAATGAAAAACTGTTTTTT	CASSRGQDNEKLFF
-	TRBV5-8	-	TRBJ2-1	TGTGCCAGCAGCTTGATAGACAGCAATGAGCAGTTCTTC	CASSLIDSNEQFF
-	TRBV11-2	-	TRBJ2-3	TGTGCCAGCAGCTTAGGTCAGCGGACGGGCACAGATACGCAGTATTTT	CASSLGQRTGTDTQYF
TRBD1	TRBV6-5	-	TRBJ2-7	TGTGCCAGCAGTTACTCGAATGGACAGGGGGGCTACGAGCAGTACTTC	CASSYSNGQGGYEQYF
-	TRBV6-5	-	TRBJ2-1	TGTGCCAGCAGTCCTACAAGAGCGGCGTACAATGAGCAGTTCTTC	CASSPTRAAYNEQFF
TRBD1	TRBV14	-	TRBJ1-2	TGTGCCAGCAGCCCAGGGGGCGGGTATGGCTACACCTTC	CASSPGGGYGYTF
-	TRBV24-1	-	TRBJ1-1	TGTGCCACCAGTGTGTGGGAGGGGAACACTGAAGCTTTCTTT	CATSVWEGNTEAFF
-	TRBV7-3	-	TRBJ2-1	TGTGCCAGCAGCCCAGAGGCGGGAACCAATGAGCAGTTCTTC	CASSPEAGTNEQFF
TRBD1	TRBV27	once	TRBJ2-1	TGTGCCAGCAGTTTATCGACAGGGAATGAGCAGTTCTTC	CASSLSTGNEQFF
TRBD2	TRBV9	-	TRBJ2-1	TGTGCCAGCAGCGCGCTAGCGGGAGCCCCTCACAATGAGCAGTTCTTC	CASSALAGAPHNEQFF
-	TRBV27	-	TRBJ2-7	TGTGCCAGCAGTTTTCACGGATCCTACGAGCAGTACTTC	CASSFHGSYEQYF
-	TRBV6-2/TRBV6-3	-	TRBJ2-1	TGTGCCAGCAGTTATTCTGTGACCCCAGGCAATGAGCAGTTCTTC	CASSYSVTPGNEQFF
-	TRBV2	once	TRBJ1-2	TGTGCCAGCGGTACTAACTATGGCTACACCTTC	CASGTNYGYTF
TRBD2	TRBV19	-	TRBJ2-2	TGTGCCAGCTCGGTTCCAGCGGGGGACACCGGGGAGCTGTTTTTT	CASSVPAGDTGELFF
-	TRBV30	-	TRBJ2-1	TGTGCCTGGAGCGGTGGCGAAATCAGGCAGTTCTTC	CAWSGGEIRQFF
-	TRBV12-3/TRBV12-4	-	TRBJ1-2	TGTGCCAGCAGTTTAAGTACAGGGGGCTACACCTTC	CASSLSTGGYTF
-	TRBV5-6	-	TRBJ1-1	TGTGCCAGCAGCTTGGGGACAGACGAAGCTTTCTTT	CASSLGTDEAFF
-	TRBV19	-	TRBJ1-1	TGTGCCAGTAGCCTCCTAGGGACTGAAGCTTTCTTT	CASSLLGTEAFF
-	TRBV19	-	TRBJ1-2	TGTGCCAGTAGTAGGGTCAGGACCTACACCTTC	CASSRVRTYTF
TRBD2	TRBV27	-	TRBJ2-7	TGTGCCAGCAGTTACCTAGCGGGTCCATCCTACGAGCAGTACTTC	CASSYLAGPSYEQYF
-	TRBV19	-	TRBJ2-1	TGTGCCAGTAGTATTGGTCAGGGATTCCATGAGCAGTTCTTC	CASSIGQGFHEQFF
TRBD2	TRBV7-2	once	TRBJ2-5	TGTGCCAGCAGCTCGGCGCGGGGGAGGGAAGAGACCCAGTACTTC	CASSSARGREETQYF
TRBD1	TRBV11-2	-	TRBJ1-4	TGTGCCAGCAGCTTAGGGCCTCACAGGGGTGAGGAAAAACTGTTTTTT	CASSLGPHRGEEKLFF
-	TRBV28	-	TRBJ1-4	TGTGCCAGCAGTTTCGGGGGCTCTAATGAAAAACTGTTTTTT	CASSFGGSNEKLFF
-	TRBV5-5	-	TRBJ1-4	TGTGCCAGCAGCTTCCGGCTTTCTAATGAAAAACTGTTTTTT	CASSFRLSNEKLFF